This TCR beta chain was identified in a study of blood T cell repertoires in COVID-19. Overall study: Italy, Spain and the United States were the sources of the convalescent and acute COVID-19 samples. PBMCs, B-cell-depleted T cells, or T cells were the source of the cDNA or gDNA that made up the material.

Authors' analysis steps: Reference gene primer amplification in the assay estimated nucleated cell counts. This table comes from immunoSEQ multiplex PCR, and its TCRdb copy is limited to in-frame clones, with some not included. The D gene and trimming were derived from the DNA, and the V and J assignments and clone size from that table. The sample contains 90,000 to 100,000 clones, 72% of which appear only once. This clone was detected only once. The receptor's source is a woman aged 60-75 years in a cohort sampled during active or convalescent COVID-19. Source material: peripheral blood.

The CDR3 here is CASSLAGGVTDTQYF. CDR3 coding DNA: TGTGCCAGCAGTCTAGCGGGGGGTGTCACAGATACGCAGTATTTT. The rearrangement joins TRBV5-4 to TRBJ2-3; 11 bases are a match to TRBD2. The CDR3 consists of 15 residues. Germline CDR1 is SGHNT and CDR2 is YYREEE (reference sequence). The J segment lost 2 bases and the V segment lost 5 bases, leaving 4 bases of the junction unmatched.